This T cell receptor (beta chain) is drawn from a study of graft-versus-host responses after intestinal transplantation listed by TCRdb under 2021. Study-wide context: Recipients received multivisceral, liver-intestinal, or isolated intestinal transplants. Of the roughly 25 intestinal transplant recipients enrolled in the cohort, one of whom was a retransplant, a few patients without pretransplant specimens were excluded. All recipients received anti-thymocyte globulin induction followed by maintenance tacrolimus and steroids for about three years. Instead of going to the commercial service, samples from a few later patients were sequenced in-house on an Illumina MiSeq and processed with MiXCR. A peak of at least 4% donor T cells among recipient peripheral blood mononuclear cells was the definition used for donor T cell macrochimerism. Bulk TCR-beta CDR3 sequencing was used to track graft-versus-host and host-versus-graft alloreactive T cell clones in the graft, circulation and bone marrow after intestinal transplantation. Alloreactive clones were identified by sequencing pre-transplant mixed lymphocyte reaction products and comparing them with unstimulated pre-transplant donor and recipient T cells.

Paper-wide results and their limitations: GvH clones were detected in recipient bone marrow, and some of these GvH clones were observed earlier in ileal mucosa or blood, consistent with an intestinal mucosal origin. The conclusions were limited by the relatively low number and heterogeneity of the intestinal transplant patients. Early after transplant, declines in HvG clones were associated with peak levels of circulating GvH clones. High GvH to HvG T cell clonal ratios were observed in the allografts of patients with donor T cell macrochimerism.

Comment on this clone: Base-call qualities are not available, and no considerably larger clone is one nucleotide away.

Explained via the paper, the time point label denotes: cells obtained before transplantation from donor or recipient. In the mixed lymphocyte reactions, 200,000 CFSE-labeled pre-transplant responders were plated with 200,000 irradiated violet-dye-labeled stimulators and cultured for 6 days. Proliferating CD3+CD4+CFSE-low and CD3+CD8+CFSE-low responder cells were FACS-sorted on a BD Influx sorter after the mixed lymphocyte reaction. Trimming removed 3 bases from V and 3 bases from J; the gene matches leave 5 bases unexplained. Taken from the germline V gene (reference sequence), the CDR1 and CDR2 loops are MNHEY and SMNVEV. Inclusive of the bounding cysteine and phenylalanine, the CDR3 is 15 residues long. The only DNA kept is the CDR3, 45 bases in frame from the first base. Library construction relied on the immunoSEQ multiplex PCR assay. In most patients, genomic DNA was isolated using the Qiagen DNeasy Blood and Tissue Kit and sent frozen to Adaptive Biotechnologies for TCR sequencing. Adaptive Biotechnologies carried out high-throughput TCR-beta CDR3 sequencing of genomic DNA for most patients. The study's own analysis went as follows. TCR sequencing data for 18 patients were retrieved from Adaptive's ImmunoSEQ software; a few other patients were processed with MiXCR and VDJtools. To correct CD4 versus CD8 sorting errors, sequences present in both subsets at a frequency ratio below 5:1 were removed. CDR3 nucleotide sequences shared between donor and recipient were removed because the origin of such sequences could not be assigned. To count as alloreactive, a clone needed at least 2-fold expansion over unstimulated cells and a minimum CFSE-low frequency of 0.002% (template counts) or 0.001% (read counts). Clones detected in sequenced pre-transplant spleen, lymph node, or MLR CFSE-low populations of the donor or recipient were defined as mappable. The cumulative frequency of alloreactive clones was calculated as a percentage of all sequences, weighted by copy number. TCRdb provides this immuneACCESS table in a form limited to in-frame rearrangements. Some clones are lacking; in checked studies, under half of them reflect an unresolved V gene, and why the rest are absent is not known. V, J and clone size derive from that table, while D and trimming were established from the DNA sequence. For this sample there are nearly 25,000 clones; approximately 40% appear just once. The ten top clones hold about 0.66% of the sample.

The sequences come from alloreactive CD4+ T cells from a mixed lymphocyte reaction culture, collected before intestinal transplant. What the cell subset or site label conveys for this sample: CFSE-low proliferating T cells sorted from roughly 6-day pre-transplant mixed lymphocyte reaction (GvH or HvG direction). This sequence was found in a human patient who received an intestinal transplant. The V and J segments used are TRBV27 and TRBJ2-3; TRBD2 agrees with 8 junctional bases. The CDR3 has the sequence CASSFAGGPTDTQYF. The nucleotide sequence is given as TGTGCCAGCAGTTTTGCGGGAGGTCCTACAGATACGCAGTATTTT.